A single sample is the source of the 5 T cell receptor beta chains below, sequenced in a study of T cell responses to AZD1222 COVID-19 vaccine. The method was immunoSEQ multiplex PCR; TCRdb's version includes in-frame clones alone and lacks a portion of them. The top ten hold around 1% of the sample, which has 200,000 to 250,000 clones, about 92% seen once. Here the sequenced sample was peripheral blood, taken on day 0 of MenACWY control vaccination. These receptors originate from an adult in good health.

This chain connects TRBV11-2 to TRBJ1-5, with TRBD1 identical over 8 bases. Germline trimming cut 5 bases from V and 3 bases from J; bases unmatched to any gene: 6. In germline, CDR1 is SGHAT, CDR2 FQNNGV. The CDR3 sequence is 15 residues long. The CDR3 spells CASSTRTGPNQPQHF. In nucleotides, the CDR3 is TGTGCCAGCAGCACCCGGACAGGGCCCAATCAGCCCCAGCATTTT. The whole variable domain, remainder taken from reference TRBV11-2 and TRBJ1-5, is EAGVAQSPRYKIIEKRQSVAFWCNPISGHATLYWYQQILGQGPKLLIQFQNNGVVDDSQLPKDRFSAERLKGVDSTLKIQPAKLEDSAVYLCASSTRTGPNQPQHFGDGTRLSIL.

The chain recombines TRBV3-1 (or the pseudogene TRBV3-2) with TRBJ2-7; D call uncertain. The germline V gene has CDR1 LGHDT and CDR2 YNNKEL (reference sequence). Trimming removed 5 bases at V and 6 bases at J, with 26 bases between. The CDR3 totals 17 residues. The CDR3 sequence: CASSFKRGASGSGEQYF. The CDR3 region has the DNA TGTGCCAGCAGCTTCAAAAGAGGAGCCTCCGGTTCGGGCGAGCAGTACTTC.

The chain carries TRBV5-6 and TRBJ2-7; TRBD2 matches 7 bases. Germline CDR1 is SGHDT and CDR2 is YYEEEE. The junction had 11 bases not matched to a gene; V was cut back by 5 bases and J by 3 bases. CDR3 length: 15 amino acids. This CDR3 reads CASRFQGGTDYEQYF. The CDR3 nucleotides read TGTGCCAGCAGATTTCAGGGAGGGACTGACTACGAGCAGTACTTC.

The chain couples TRBV10-3 to TRBJ2-4; TRBD2 aligns across 8 bases. Germline values: CDR1 ENHRY, CDR2 SYGVKD. Trimming at V came to 6 bases and at J to 6 bases, leaving 10 bases not matched to a gene. The CDR3 runs to 15 residues. DNA of the CDR3: TGTGCCATCAGCCCCGGGGGGGGCTCGGGAAACATTCAGTACTTC. It is translated as CAISPGGGSGNIQYF.

The rearrangement uses TRBV5-6 and TRBJ2-5, with 7 nucleotides matching TRBD1. The CDR3 is made up of 14 amino acids. From germline, CDR1 is SGHDT and CDR2 YYEEEE. V gave up 0 bases and J gave up 2 bases; unmatched junction bases: 1. This CDR3 is CASSLARGQETQYF. The CDR3 DNA is TGTGCCAGCAGCTTGGCCAGGGGGCAAGAGACCCAGTACTTC.